One and the same sample provided the 14 T cell receptor beta chains below, sequenced in a study of OX40 agonist ivuxolimab in advanced cancers. The method was immunoSEQ multiplex PCR; TCRdb's version includes in-frame clones alone and lacks a portion of them. The sample records 90,000 to 150,000 clones, more than 80% being singletons. The sample here was CD4+ or CD8+ T cells sorted from blood, taken in a trial of the OX40 agonist ivuxolimab. These receptors were collected from an adult with an advanced solid tumor such as melanoma, head and neck, liver or kidney cancer.

The V call is TRBV27, the J call TRBJ1-1, with D perhaps TRBD1 (6 bases). The V end was cut by 3 bases, the J end by 5 bases, with 22 bases between. In germline, CDR1 is MNHEY, CDR2 SMNVEV (reference sequence). CDR3 length: 17 residues. Here the CDR3 DNA reads TGTGCCAGCAGTTTCTTTGGGAACAGGGAATTGGTTACTGAAGCTTTCTTT. This encodes CASSFFGNRELVTEAFF.

The genes are TRBV5-1 and TRBJ2-3; unclear D gene. Germline loops: CDR1 SGHRS, CDR2 YFSETQ. Trimming took 4 bases from V and 0 from J, leaving 9 bases between them. The CDR3 consists of 14 residues. The CDR3 nucleotides read TGCGCCAGCAGCCCCGGACCTAGCACAGATACGCAGTATTTT. It translates to CASSPGPSTDTQYF.

This clone has a single count. The chain has TRBV7-9 and TRBJ2-1; 8 bases fit TRBD2. This CDR3 has 16 residues. V lost 6 bases, J lost 3 bases, and 10 bases stayed unmatched. Per the germline V gene, CDR1 is SEHNR and CDR2 is FQNEAQ (reference sequence). The DNA for the CDR3 is TGTGCCAGCAGAGTGGTGGGCGGGGGGCACTACAATGAGCAGTTCTTC. Translation: CASRVVGGGHYNEQFF.

The chain uses TRBV19 and TRBJ2-7; TRBD1 agrees at 11 bases. The CDR3 covers 16 residues. CDR1 and CDR2 from the germline V gene are LNHDA and SQIVND (reference sequence). The J segment lost 7 bases and the V segment lost 5 bases, leaving 13 bases of the junction unmatched. The DNA of the CDR3 is TGTGCCAGTAGTCCCAACTCCGGGACAGGGGGTCTTGAGCAGTACTTC. Translated, it gives CASSPNSGTGGLEQYF.

The chain uses TRBV7-2 and TRBJ2-5; D gene uncertain. V was shortened by 3 bases and J by 5 bases, with 10 bases between the two germline ends. The CDR3 totals 13 residues. The germline gives CDR1 SGHTA, CDR2 FQGNSA. The CDR3 DNA is TGTGCCAGCAGCTTCCTGTGGGCGGAGACCCAGTACTTC. Protein sequence: CASSFLWAETQYF.

This clone was observed a few times. This rearrangement joins TRBV30 to TRBJ1-1, with D tentatively TRBD1 (6 bases). This CDR3 region has 12 residues. The V end was cut by 3 bases, the J end by 4 bases, with 9 bases between. CDR1 GTSNPN and CDR2 SVGIG come from the germline V gene (reference sequence). CDR3 coding DNA: TGTGCCTGGAGCAGGGGTTCCACTGAAGCTTTCTTT. This translates into CAWSRGSTEAFF.

This rearrangement joins TRBV5-1 to TRBJ2-1, with a tentative D call TRBD1 (6 bases). Trimming stripped 0 bases from V and 1 base from J, with 8 bases between. The CDR3 consists of 15 residues. Germline V gives CDR1 SGHRS, CDR2 YFSETQ. CDR3 region: CASSLGGQSYNEQFF. The DNA of the CDR3 is TGCGCCAGCAGCTTGGGGGGGCAATCCTACAATGAGCAGTTCTTC.

The rearrangement uses TRBV6-4 and TRBJ1-1; D may be TRBD1 (5 bases). There are 13 residues in the CDR3. CDR1 and CDR2 (germline): MRHNA, SNTAGT. Trimming shortened V by 5 bases and J by 0 bases, and 7 bases separated the two germline ends. CDR3 sequence reads: CASSRQLNTEAFF. The CDR3 region has the DNA TGTGCCAGCAGTCGACAGCTGAACACTGAAGCTTTCTTT.

V gene TRBV6-1 combines with J gene TRBJ1-1; no firm D call. The CDR3 is 13 residues long. V lost 2 bases and J lost 0, with 4 bases in between. Germline loops: CDR1 MNHNS, CDR2 SASEGT. This chain's CDR3 is CASSELVNTEAFF. In nucleotides, the CDR3 is TGTGCCAGCAGTGAATTGGTGAACACTGAAGCTTTCTTT.

The rearrangement links TRBV4-1 to TRBJ2-5; D is unresolved. Germline CDR1 is MGHRA and CDR2 is YSYEKL. CDR3 length: 16 amino acids. The germline V and J ends were trimmed by 1 base and 1 base, with 13 bases remaining between them. The CDR3 bases are TGCGCCAGCAGCCAAGGTGGTAGTAGGCCCCAAGAGACCCAGTACTTC. It is translated as CASSQGGSRPQETQYF.

This chain connects TRBV11-2 to TRBJ1-1; TRBD1 might be the D (5 bases). The CDR3 contains 13 residues. Trimming stripped 1 base from V and 9 bases from J, with 12 bases between. Germline loops: CDR1 SGHAT, CDR2 FQNNGV. In nucleotides, the CDR3 is TGTGCCAGCAGCTTAGGGGGCCGGGAAAAAGCTTTCTTT. Its protein is CASSLGGREKAFF.

The chain uses TRBV7-2 and TRBJ2-5; D is uncertain. Germline V gene sequence: CDR1 SGHTA, CDR2 FQGNSA. The CDR3 contains 13 residues. V gave up 2 bases and J gave up 3 bases, with 7 bases separating them. CDR3 loop: CASSLTRKETQYF. DNA for the CDR3: TGTGCCAGCAGCTTAACTCGGAAAGAGACCCAGTACTTC.

This clone has more than one count but fewer than ten. V is TRBV7-6 and J is TRBJ2-7, with TRBD2 identical over 7 bases. With V trimmed by 2 bases and J by 9 bases, 4 bases remained unmatched. Germline V CDR1 and CDR2: SGHVS, FNYEAQ. The CDR3 has 12 amino acids. The CDR3, as DNA: TGTGCCAGCAGCTTACCCTCGGGGGGGCAGTACTTC. Translating gives CASSLPSGGQYF.

This chain connects TRBV28 to TRBJ1-5; D remains ambiguous. The V gene lost 6 bases and the J gene lost 0 bases, with 6 bases spanning the gap. Germline CDR1 and CDR2: MDHEN and SYDVKM. The CDR3 covers 13 residues. The DNA for the CDR3 is TGTGCCAGCAGCAGCTATAGCAATCAGCCCCAGCATTTT. Amino acids: CASSSYSNQPQHF.